The sequence of this TCR beta chain was determined in a study of monozygotic twins with inflammatory bowel disease. Concerning this clonotype: Its antigen remains unidentified.

Overall study results and limits: Telling different T cell subtypes apart from each other was not possible.

Germline loops: CDR1 MDHEN, CDR2 SYDVKM. There are 18 residues in the CDR3. Total RNA was isolated from whole blood without T cell sorting. With the 5' RACE reads reprocessed, TCRdb shows one record per CDR3 protein and no DNA. The data show a few hundred thousand distinct CDR3 sequences, and the top ten clones hold roughly 5.2%. What was sequenced was blood. The receptor was derived from a human donor with ulcerative colitis or Crohn's disease, or a healthy co-twin of an affected twin (not recorded which). This chain joins TRBV28 and TRBJ2-2; TCRdb's D call, TRBD1, is unchecked because there is no DNA. The CDR3 is CASRKGAGFAFGAGELFF.